Presented here are 16 T cell receptor beta chains from one specimen sequenced in a study of OX40 agonist ivuxolimab in advanced cancers. Clones were sequenced by immunoSEQ multiplex PCR, and TCRdb holds only the in-frame ones, with some missing. The top ten hold 0.95% to 1.3% of the sample, which has more than 75,000 clones, less than 90% seen once. The sequences come from CD4+ or CD8+ T cells sorted from blood, collected in a trial of the OX40 agonist ivuxolimab. Receptors originate from an adult with an advanced solid tumor such as melanoma, head and neck, liver or kidney cancer.

DNA of the CDR3: TGTGCCAGCAGCCCCACAGGGGACCGGGCCTACAATGAGCAGTTCTTC. Translated, it gives CASSPTGDRAYNEQFF. The chain has TRBV5-4 and TRBJ2-1; TRBD1 aligns across 7 bases. The germline CDR1 and CDR2 sequences are SGHNT and YYREEE (reference sequence). The CDR3 length is 16 residues. The ends lost 4 bases at V and 2 bases at J; junction bases unmatched: 9.

The rearrangement links TRBV2 to TRBJ1-2, with 7 bases fitting TRBD1. The length of the CDR3 is 14 residues. Germline V gene data show CDR1 as SNHLY and CDR2 as FYNNEI. V lost 11 bases, J lost 4 bases, and 13 bases stayed unmatched. The CDR3 sequence is CALSGTDTSYGYTF. In nucleotides, the CDR3 is TGTGCCCTTTCCGGGACAGATACGTCCTATGGCTACACCTTC.

The chain uses TRBV5-1 and TRBJ2-1; D uncertain. The V end lost 1 base, the J end lost 6 bases, and 5 bases lay between the germline ends. Germline V gene sequence: CDR1 SGHRS, CDR2 YFSETQ. The CDR3 runs 12 residues. The CDR3 DNA reads TGCGCCAGCAGCTTGAACCTCAATGAGCAGTTCTTC. Protein: CASSLNLNEQFF.

This clone was observed a single time. The V call is TRBV7-2, the J call TRBJ2-2; D call uncertain. Per the germline V gene, CDR1 is SGHTA and CDR2 is FQGNSA. Trimming took 5 bases from V and 8 from J, leaving 18 bases between them. The CDR3 consists of 15 residues. CDR3 sequence (DNA): TGTGCCAGCAGCCCTCGGACCCTGAGGTCGGGGGAGCTGTTTTTT. Translation: CASSPRTLRSGELFF.

This clone is a singleton in its sample. CDR3 residues: CASSDRTSGGNTQYF. Here the CDR3 DNA reads TGTGCCAGCAGCGACCGCACTAGCGGCGGCAATACGCAGTATTTT. The rearrangement uses TRBV9 and TRBJ2-3, with 8 bases matching TRBD2. V lost 3 bases and J lost 7; bases outside the gene matches: 10. Per germline, CDR1 SGDLS and CDR2 YYNGEE. The CDR3 spans 15 residues.

V usage is TRBV9 and J usage is TRBJ2-2; 8 bases are a match to TRBD1. From germline, CDR1 is SGDLS and CDR2 YYNGEE. The junction had 13 bases not matched to a gene; V was cut back by 1 base and J by 5 bases. The CDR3 runs to 18 residues. The CDR3, as DNA: TGTGCCAGCAGCGTAATCGGACAGGGTAAAATTGGAACCGGGGAGCTGTTTTTT. This gives the protein CASSVIGQGKIGTGELFF.

J is TRBJ2-5 and V is TRBV2; a weak D match, TRBD1 (5 bases). This CDR3 is built from 14 residues. From germline, CDR1 is SNHLY and CDR2 FYNNEI. V lost 7 bases to trimming and J lost 0 bases, with 12 bases between them. The CDR3, as DNA: TGTGCCAGCACCAGGGCGGAGTACCAAGAGACCCAGTACTTC. Its protein is CASTRAEYQETQYF.

This chain links TRBV27 with TRBJ1-6; D is undetermined. CDR1 MNHEY and CDR2 SMNVEV come from the germline V gene (reference sequence). The CDR3 is 15 residues long. V lost 4 bases and J lost 1, with 8 bases in between. The CDR3 coding sequence is TGTGCCAGCAGTTCGAGGGTGTCCTATAATTCACCCCTCCACTTT. It translates to CASSSRVSYNSPLHF.

V usage is TRBV7-2 and J usage is TRBJ2-1, with TRBD1 identical over 8 bases. V was pared by 5 bases and J by 7 bases, with 7 bases of the junction left unmatched. The CDR3 length is 14 residues. Germline V lookup: CDR1 SGHTA, CDR2 FQGNSA. The CDR3 nucleotides are TGTGCCAGCAGCCCTAGACAGGGGTTGAATGAGCAGTTCTTC. Its translation is CASSPRQGLNEQFF.

This clone was seen more than once but under ten times. The J gene is TRBJ1-2, the V gene TRBV9, with unresolved D. The CDR3 loop spans 11 amino acids. Trimming took 3 bases from V and 2 from J, leaving 2 bases between them. CDR1 is SGDLS and CDR2 is YYNGEE in the germline V gene. CDR3 nucleotide sequence: TGTGCCAGCAGCGACAACTATGGCTACACCTTC. This sequence encodes CASSDNYGYTF.

J is TRBJ2-3 and V is TRBV10-1; 9 nucleotides align to TRBD1. After removal of 9 bases from V and 2 bases from J, the junction contained 9 bases not matched to a gene. Germline CDR1 WNHNN, CDR2 SYGVQD (reference sequence). The length of the CDR3 is 15 residues. The CDR3 spells CASGTGPDLTDTQYF. Here the CDR3 DNA reads TGCGCCAGTGGGACAGGGCCAGATCTCACAGATACGCAGTATTTT.

V usage is TRBV7-7 and J usage is TRBJ2-3; 8 nucleotides align to TRBD2. The CDR3 spans 13 residues. Germline CDR1 SSHAT, CDR2 FNYEAQ (reference sequence). With V trimmed by 5 bases and J by 11 bases, 9 bases remained unmatched. CDR3 region: CASSRGGTSGQYF. The DNA of the CDR3 is TGTGCCAGCAGCCGCGGGGGGACCAGCGGGCAGTATTTT. The whole variable domain, filled in from reference TRBV7-7 and TRBJ2-3, reads GAGVSQSPRYKVTKRGQDVTLRCDPISSHATLYWYQQALGQGPEFLTYFNYEAQPDKSGLPSDRFSAERPEGSISTLTIQRTEQRDSAMYRCASSRGGTSGQYFGPGTRLTVL.

The chain has TRBV28 and TRBJ1-2, with D unclear. CDR1 is MDHEN and CDR2 is SYDVKM in the germline V gene. The CDR3 covers 15 residues. Between the trimmed V and J ends, which lost 2 bases and 1 base, there was a span of 11 bases. The CDR3 sequence: CASSLSSGSNYGYTF. The CDR3 bases are TGTGCCAGCAGTTTAAGTTCCGGGAGTAACTATGGCTACACCTTC.

The chain links TRBV27 to TRBJ2-7, with D unclear. Germline CDR1 MNHEY, CDR2 SMNVEV (reference sequence). V was pared by 6 bases and J by 1 base, with 10 bases between. The CDR3 totals 13 residues. CDR3 residues: CASRSYFSYEQYF. The DNA for the CDR3 is TGTGCCAGCAGGTCCTATTTTTCCTACGAGCAGTACTTC.

V gene TRBV5-4 combines with J gene TRBJ2-5; a possible D gene is TRBD1 (5 bases). V lost 5 bases, J lost 5 bases, and 19 bases lay in between. CDR1 and CDR2 (germline): SGHNT, YYREEE (reference sequence). This CDR3 has 15 residues. CDR3 DNA sequence: TGTGCCAGCAGACTGTCCTTAGGGGCGTCTGAGACCCAGTACTTC. Its translation: CASRLSLGASETQYF.

V and J are TRBV19 and TRBJ1-5; the D gene is possibly TRBD1 (6 bases). Per germline, CDR1 LNHDA and CDR2 SQIVND (reference sequence). Deletions cut 5 bases from V and 3 bases from J, with 11 bases between. The CDR3 has 14 residues. This chain's CDR3 is CASSAPGHNQPQHF. The CDR3 DNA sequence: TGTGCCAGTAGTGCCCCGGGACACAATCAGCCCCAGCATTTT.